The present T cell receptor (beta chain) was sequenced within a study of T cell repertoires in cytomegalovirus infection. Study-wide results and limits: Using cumulative public TCR beta family frequency, the authors identified those who carried CMV together with the relevant HLA.

With 3 bases removed from V and 2 bases from J, the gap between germline ends came to 12 bases. From germline, CDR1 is SGHAT and CDR2 FQNNGV. The CDR3 spans 15 residues. TCRdb re-derived calls from the reads in MiXCR, one entry per CDR3 protein. The table shows around 310,000 distinct CDR3 sequences, with 25% to 30% occurring only once. With respect to this clonotype: The antigen remains unidentified.

The J gene is TRBJ2-3, the V gene TRBV11-2; D possibly uses TRBD1 or TRBD2 (6 bases each). The receptor was isolated from a human donor in good health (CMV status not recorded). Some clones in this sample may be carry-over from other donors' samples. Sample: cultured PBMCs, taken from culture after CMV antigen stimulation. The CDR3 is CASSFIGGHTDTQYF. The CDR3 coding sequence is TGTGCCAGCAGCTTTATCGGGGGACACACAGATACGCAGTATTTT.